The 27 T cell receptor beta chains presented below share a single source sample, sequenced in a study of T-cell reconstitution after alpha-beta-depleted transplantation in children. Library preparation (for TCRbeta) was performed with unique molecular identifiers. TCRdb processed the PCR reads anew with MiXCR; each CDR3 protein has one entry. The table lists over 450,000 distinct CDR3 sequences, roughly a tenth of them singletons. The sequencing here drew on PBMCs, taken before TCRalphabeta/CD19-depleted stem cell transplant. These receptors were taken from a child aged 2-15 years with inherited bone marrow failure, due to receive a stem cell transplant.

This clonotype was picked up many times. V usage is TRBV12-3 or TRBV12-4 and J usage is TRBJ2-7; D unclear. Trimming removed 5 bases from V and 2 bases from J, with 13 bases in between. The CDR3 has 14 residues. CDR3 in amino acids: CASSPSRITYEQYF. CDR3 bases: TGTGCCAGCAGTCCTTCCCGCATAACCTACGAGCAGTACTTC.

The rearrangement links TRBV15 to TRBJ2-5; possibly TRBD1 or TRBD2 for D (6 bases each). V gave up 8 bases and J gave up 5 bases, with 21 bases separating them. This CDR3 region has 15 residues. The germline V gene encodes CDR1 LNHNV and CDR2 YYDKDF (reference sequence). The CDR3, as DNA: TGTGCCACCGGGGGGACCGAGGGGGTAGGGGAGACCCAGTACTTC. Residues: CATGGTEGVGETQYF. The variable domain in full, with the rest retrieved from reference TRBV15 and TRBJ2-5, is DAMVIQNPRYQVTQFGKPVTLSCSQTLNHNVMYWYQQKSSQAPKLLFHYYDKDFNNEADTPDNFQSRRPNTSFCFLDIRSPGLGDTAMYLCATGGTEGVGETQYFGPGTRLLVL.

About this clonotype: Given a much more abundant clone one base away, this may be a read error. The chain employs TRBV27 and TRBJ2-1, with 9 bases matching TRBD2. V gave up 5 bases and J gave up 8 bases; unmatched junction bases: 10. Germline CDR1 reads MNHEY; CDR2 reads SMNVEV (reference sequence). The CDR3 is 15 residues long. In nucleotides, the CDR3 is TGTGCCAGCAGTATACCAGCGGGAGGAACCCATGAGCAGTTCTTC. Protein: CASSIPAGGTHEQFF.

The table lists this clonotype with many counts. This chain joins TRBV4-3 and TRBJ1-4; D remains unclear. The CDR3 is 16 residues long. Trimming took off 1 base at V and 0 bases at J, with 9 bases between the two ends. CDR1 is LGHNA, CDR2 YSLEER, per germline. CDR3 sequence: CASSQGSRATNEKLFF. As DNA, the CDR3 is TGCGCCAGCAGCCAAGGTTCACGGGCAACTAATGAAAAACTGTTTTTT.

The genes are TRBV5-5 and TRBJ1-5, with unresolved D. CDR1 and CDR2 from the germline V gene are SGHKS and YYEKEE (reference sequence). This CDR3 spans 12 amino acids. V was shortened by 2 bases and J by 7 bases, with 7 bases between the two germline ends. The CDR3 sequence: CASSFTGQPQHF. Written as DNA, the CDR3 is TGTGCCAGCAGCTTCACGGGACAGCCCCAGCATTTT.

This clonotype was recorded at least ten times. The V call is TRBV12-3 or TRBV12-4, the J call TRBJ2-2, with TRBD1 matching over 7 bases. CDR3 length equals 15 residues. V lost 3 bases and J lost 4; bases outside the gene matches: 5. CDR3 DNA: TGTGCCAGCAGTTTTAGGGGGCCGGTCACCGGGGAGCTGTTTTTT. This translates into CASSFRGPVTGELFF.

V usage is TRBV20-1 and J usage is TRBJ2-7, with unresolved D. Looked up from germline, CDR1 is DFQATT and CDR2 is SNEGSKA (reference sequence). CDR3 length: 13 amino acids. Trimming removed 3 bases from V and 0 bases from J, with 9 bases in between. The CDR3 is CSAREKSSYEQYF. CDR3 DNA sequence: TGCAGTGCTAGGGAGAAGAGCTCCTACGAGCAGTACTTC.

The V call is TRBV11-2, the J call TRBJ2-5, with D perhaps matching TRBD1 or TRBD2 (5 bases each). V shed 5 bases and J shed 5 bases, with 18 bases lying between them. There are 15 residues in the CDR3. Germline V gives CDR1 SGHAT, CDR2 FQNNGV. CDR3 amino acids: CASSPWDLPMETQYF. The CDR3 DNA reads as TGTGCCAGCAGCCCCTGGGACCTACCCATGGAGACCCAGTACTTC.

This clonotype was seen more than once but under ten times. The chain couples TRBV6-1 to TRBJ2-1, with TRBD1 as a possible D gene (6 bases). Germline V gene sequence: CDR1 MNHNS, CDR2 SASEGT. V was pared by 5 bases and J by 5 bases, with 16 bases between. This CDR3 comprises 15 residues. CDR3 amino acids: CASSLLDSLNNEQFF. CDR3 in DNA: TGTGCCAGCAGTCTTCTGGACAGCCTGAACAATGAGCAGTTCTTC.

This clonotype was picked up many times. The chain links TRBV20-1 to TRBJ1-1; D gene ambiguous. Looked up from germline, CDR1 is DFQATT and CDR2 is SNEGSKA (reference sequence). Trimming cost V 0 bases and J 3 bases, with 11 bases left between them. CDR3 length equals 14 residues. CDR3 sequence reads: CSAREGGGDTEAFF. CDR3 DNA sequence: TGCAGTGCTAGAGAGGGAGGTGGGGACACTGAAGCTTTCTTT.

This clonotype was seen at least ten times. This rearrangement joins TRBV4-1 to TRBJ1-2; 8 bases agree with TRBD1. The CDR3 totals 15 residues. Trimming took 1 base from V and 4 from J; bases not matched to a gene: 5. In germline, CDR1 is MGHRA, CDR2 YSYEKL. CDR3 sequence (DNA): TGCGCCAGCAGCCAAGGACAGGGGACTTTCTATGGCTACACCTTC. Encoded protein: CASSQGQGTFYGYTF.

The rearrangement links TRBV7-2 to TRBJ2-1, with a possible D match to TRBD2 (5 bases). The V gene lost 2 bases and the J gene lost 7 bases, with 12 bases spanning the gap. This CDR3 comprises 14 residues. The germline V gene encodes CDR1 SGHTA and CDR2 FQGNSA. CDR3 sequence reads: CASSLSSWENEQFF. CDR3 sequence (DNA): TGTGCCAGCAGCTTATCGTCCTGGGAGAATGAGCAGTTCTTC.

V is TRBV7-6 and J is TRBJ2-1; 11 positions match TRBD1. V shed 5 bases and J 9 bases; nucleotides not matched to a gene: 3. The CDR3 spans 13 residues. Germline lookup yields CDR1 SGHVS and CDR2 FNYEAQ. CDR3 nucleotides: TGTGCCAGCAGCAGGACAGGGGGCGGTGAGCAGTTCTTC. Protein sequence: CASSRTGGGEQFF.

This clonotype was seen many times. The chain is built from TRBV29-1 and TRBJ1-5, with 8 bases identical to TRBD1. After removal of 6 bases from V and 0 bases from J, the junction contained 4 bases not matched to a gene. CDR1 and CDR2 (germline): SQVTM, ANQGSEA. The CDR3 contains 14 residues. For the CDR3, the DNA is TGCAGCGTCCTACAGGGGGATAGCAATCAGCCCCAGCATTTT. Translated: CSVLQGDSNQPQHF.

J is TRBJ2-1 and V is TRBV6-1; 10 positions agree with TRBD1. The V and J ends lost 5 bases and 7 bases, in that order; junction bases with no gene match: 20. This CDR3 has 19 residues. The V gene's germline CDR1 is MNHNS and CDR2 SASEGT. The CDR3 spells CASSQPKAPGQGSMNEQFF. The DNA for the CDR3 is TGTGCCAGCAGTCAACCTAAAGCACCGGGACAGGGGAGTATGAATGAGCAGTTCTTC.

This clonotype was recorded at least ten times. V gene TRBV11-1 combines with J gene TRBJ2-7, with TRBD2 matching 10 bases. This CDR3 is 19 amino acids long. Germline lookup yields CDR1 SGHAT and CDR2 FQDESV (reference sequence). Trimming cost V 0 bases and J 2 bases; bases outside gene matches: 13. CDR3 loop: CASSLAQRTSGGGPYEQYF. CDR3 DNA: TGTGCCAGCAGCTTAGCCCAAAGGACTAGCGGTGGGGGCCCCTACGAGCAGTACTTC.

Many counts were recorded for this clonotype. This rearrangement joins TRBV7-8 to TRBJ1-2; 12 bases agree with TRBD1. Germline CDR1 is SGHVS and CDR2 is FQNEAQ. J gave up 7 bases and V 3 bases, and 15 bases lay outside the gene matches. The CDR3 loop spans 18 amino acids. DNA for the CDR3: TGTGCCAGCAGCTTCGTAGGCGCCGGGACAGGGGGCGGTCGTGGCTACACCTTC. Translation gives CASSFVGAGTGGGRGYTF. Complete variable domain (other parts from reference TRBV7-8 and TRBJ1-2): GAGVSQSPRYKVAKRGQDVALRCDPISGHVSLFWYQQALGQGPEFLTYFQNEAQLDKSGLPSDRFFAERPEGSVSTLKIQRTQQEDSAVYLCASSFVGAGTGGGRGYTFGSGTRLTVV.

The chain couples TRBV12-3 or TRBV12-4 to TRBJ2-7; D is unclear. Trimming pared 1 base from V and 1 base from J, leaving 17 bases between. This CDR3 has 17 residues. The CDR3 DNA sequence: TGTGCCAGCAGTTTAGTGACGGCCGAACTCGGGTCCTACGAGCAGTACTTC. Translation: CASSLVTAELGSYEQYF.

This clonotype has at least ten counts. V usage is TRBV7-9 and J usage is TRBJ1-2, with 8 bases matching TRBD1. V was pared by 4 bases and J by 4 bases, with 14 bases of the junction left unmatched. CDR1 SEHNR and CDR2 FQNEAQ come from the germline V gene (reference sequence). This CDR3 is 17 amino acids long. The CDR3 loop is CASSSIRRVQGGYGYTF. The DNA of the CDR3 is TGTGCCAGCAGCTCCATCCGGCGGGTACAGGGGGGCTATGGCTACACCTTC.

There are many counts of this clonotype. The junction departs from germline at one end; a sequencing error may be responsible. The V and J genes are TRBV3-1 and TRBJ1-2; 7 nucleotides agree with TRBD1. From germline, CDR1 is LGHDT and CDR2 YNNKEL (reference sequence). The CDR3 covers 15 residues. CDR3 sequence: CASSQEAGTEGRYTF. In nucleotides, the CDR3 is TGTGCCAGCAGTCAAGAGGCCGGGACAGAGGGCCGCTACACCTTC. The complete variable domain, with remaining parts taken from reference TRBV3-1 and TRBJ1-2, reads DTAVSQTPKYLVTQMGNDKSIKCEQNLGHDTMYWYKQDSKKFLKIMFSYNNKELIINETVPNRFSPKSPDKAHLNLHINSLELGDSAVYFCASSQEAGTEGRYTFGSGTRLTVV.

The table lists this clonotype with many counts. CDR3 coding DNA: TGTGCCACCAGTGGCAAAAGCTCCTACAATGAGCAGTTCTTC. Its protein is CATSGKSSYNEQFF. The chain joins TRBV24-1 to TRBJ2-1; D unresolved. Per the germline V gene, CDR1 is KGHDR and CDR2 is SFDVKD. The V gene lost 5 bases and the J gene lost 0 bases, with 7 bases spanning the gap. The CDR3 runs to 14 residues.

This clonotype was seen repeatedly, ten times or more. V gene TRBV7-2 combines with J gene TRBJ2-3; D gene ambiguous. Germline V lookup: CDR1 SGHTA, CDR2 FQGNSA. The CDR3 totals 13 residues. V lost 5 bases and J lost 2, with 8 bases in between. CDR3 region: CASSLRLTDTQYF. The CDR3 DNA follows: TGTGCCAGCAGCCTAAGACTCACAGATACGCAGTATTTT.

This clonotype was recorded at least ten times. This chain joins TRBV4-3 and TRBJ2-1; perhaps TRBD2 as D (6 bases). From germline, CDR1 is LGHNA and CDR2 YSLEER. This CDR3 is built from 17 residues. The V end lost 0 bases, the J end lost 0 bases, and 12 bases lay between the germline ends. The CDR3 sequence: CASSQEFAGSSYNEQFF. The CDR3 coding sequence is TGCGCCAGCAGCCAAGAGTTTGCCGGGAGCTCCTACAATGAGCAGTTCTTC.

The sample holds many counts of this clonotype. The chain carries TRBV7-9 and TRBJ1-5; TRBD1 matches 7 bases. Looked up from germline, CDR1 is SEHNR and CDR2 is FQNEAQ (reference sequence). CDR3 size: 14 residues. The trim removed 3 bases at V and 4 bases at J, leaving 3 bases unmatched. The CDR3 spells CASSFGTVNQPQHF. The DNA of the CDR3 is TGTGCCAGCAGCTTTGGGACAGTAAATCAGCCCCAGCATTTT.

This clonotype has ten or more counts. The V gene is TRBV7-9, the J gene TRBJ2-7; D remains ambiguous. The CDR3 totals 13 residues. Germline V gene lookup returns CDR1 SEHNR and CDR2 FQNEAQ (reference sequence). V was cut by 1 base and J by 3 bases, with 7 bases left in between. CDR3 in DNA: TGTGCCAGCAGCTTAGATGCCAACTACGAGCAGTACTTC. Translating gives CASSLDANYEQYF.

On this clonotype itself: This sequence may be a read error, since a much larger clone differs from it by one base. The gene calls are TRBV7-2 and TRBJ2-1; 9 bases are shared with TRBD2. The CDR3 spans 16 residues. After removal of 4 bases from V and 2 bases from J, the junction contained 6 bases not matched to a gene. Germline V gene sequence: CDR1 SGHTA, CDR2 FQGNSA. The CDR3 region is CASSSGREGPYNEQFF. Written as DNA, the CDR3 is TGTGCCAGCAGCTCGGGGCGGGAGGGGCCCTACAATGAGCAGTTCTTC.

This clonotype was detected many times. The DNA of the CDR3 is TGTGCCAGTAGTTCTGGATACTACAATGAGCAGTTCTTC. It encodes CASSSGYYNEQFF. The chain links TRBV19 to TRBJ2-1; D remains unclear. The CDR3 is 13 amino acids. Germline CDR1 LNHDA, CDR2 SQIVND (reference sequence). Deletions cut 5 bases from V and 3 bases from J, with 8 bases between.